The text below deals with one T cell receptor beta chain. Its antigen is unknown. Primers: 60 Vbeta forward and 13 Jbeta reverse. Here immunoSEQ multiplex PCR was the method, and the copy in TCRdb shows in-frame clones only, minus some. The sample lists over 150,000 clones, roughly four fifths occurring once. These data originate in a study of cytomegalovirus exposure and HLA in healthy donors. Findings of the study overall: Follow-up analysis found HLA locus-dependent TCR association rates, highest for DRB1 and lowest for HLA-C. Confirmation was obtained in vitro that a few CMV-associated chains are specific for CMV antigens. In a later analysis, V- and J-gene trimming of beta chains associated with a DCLRE1C missense variant, replicated independently.

V shed 4 bases and J shed 3 bases, with 13 bases lying between them. CDR1 is SGHTA, CDR2 FQGNSA, per germline. The CDR3 totals 14 residues. Sample: PBMCs. The chain uses TRBV7-2 and TRBJ2-7, with a possible D match to TRBD1 (6 bases). This clonotype was sampled from a man in his forties or fifties in good health and CMV-seronegative. Here the CDR3 DNA reads TGTGCCAGCAGCTCATCCACAGGGAACTACGAGCAGTACTTC. It codes for CASSSSTGNYEQYF.